The present TCR beta chain was sequenced within a study of blood T cell repertoires in COVID-19. About the research overall: Both acute and convalescent COVID-19 samples were obtained from the United States, Italy and Spain. From T cells, B-cell-depleted T cells, or PBMCs came the material, which was cDNA or gDNA.

Authors' processing steps: Amplification from reference gene primers served as the basis for estimated nucleated cell counts. Sequenced by immunoSEQ multiplex PCR; TCRdb stores in-frame clones only, minus some. V and J calls plus clone size are reproduced from that table; the DNA served to infer D and trimming. The data show 150,000 or so clones, over 90% seen once. V was shortened by 0 bases and J by 1 base, with 8 bases between the two germline ends. The CDR3 covers 15 residues. Looked up from germline, CDR1 is SGHRS and CDR2 is YFSETQ. This chain uses TRBV5-1 with TRBJ2-1; weak D call: TRBD2 (5 bases). The receptor was isolated from a middle-aged man with acute or convalescent COVID-19. Sequenced sample: peripheral blood. CDR3 sequence: CASSLDPGSYNEQFF. The DNA for the CDR3 is TGCGCCAGCAGCTTGGATCCGGGATCCTACAATGAGCAGTTCTTC.